The present T cell receptor (beta chain) was sequenced within a study of cytomegalovirus exposure and HLA in healthy donors. J lost 5 bases, V lost 7 bases, and 12 bases had no gene match. Germline CDR1 reads SNHLY; CDR2 reads FYNNEI. The CDR3 covers 15 residues. A multiplex PCR was run with 60 Vbeta primers and 13 Jbeta primers. Clones were sequenced by immunoSEQ multiplex PCR, and TCRdb holds only the in-frame ones, with some missing. This table has 90,000 or so clones, about 80% appearing once. This clonotype was sampled from a woman between 50 and 59 years old in good health and CMV-seropositive. The chain couples TRBV2 to TRBJ2-5; 8 bases align to TRBD1. The sequencing sample was made of PBMCs. For the CDR3, the DNA is TGTGCCAGCAAGCGACTCACGGCAGGGGGCGAGACCCAGTACTTC. This gives the protein CASKRLTAGGETQYF.